The 30 T cell receptor beta chains in this list originate from one sample, sequenced in a study of beta chain features in type 1 diabetes. Whole-study results and caveats: TCRB CDR3s were moderately but significantly shorter in Type 1 diabetes patients in all four CD4+ subsets.

Their target antigens are unknown. The authors reverse transcribed all of the isolated RNA, so sequencing captured expressed TCRB transcripts. TCRdb's table, derived via immunoSEQ multiplex PCR, lists solely in-frame clones and lacks some. Seen here are 630,000 or so clones, 11% to 15% observed once, and the top ten hold approximately 0.043%. The sample taken for sequencing was naive CD4+ T cells from blood. The receptor source for this set is a man between 18 and 35 years old with type 1 diabetes.

This clone was seen only once. The V call is TRBV5-4, the J call TRBJ2-5; TRBD2 might be the D (5 bases). The germline V gene has CDR1 SGHNT and CDR2 YYREEE (reference sequence). The CDR3 has 15 residues. Deletions cut 5 bases from V and 5 bases from J, with 19 bases between. CDR3 sequence (DNA): TGTGCCAGCAGGCCCGAGAGGGCTGTTGTGGAGACCCAGTACTTC. It yields the protein CASRPERAVVETQYF.

This clone has only a few counts. This chain connects TRBV5-4 to TRBJ2-3, with D tentatively TRBD2 (6 bases). CDR1 and CDR2 (germline): SGHNT, YYREEE (reference sequence). The V gene lost 3 bases and the J gene lost 0 bases, with 14 bases spanning the gap. This CDR3 spans 16 amino acids. Written as DNA, the CDR3 is TGTGCCAGCAGCTGGGGCGGGGCGCAGAGCACAGATACGCAGTATTTT. Protein sequence: CASSWGGAQSTDTQYF.

This clone came up a few times. V usage is TRBV6-6 and J usage is TRBJ1-1, with unresolved D. Germline-derived CDR1 and CDR2 are MNHNY and SVGAGI (reference sequence). V was cut by 2 bases and J by 4 bases, with 14 bases left in between. This CDR3 region has 15 residues. The CDR3 here is CASSYPQTLGTEAFF. CDR3 coding DNA: TGTGCCAGCAGTTACCCGCAAACCTTGGGCACTGAAGCTTTCTTT.

The chain has TRBV6-1 and TRBJ2-3; D not resolved. The germline gives CDR1 MNHNS, CDR2 SASEGT. V lost 4 bases to trimming and J lost 1 base, with 15 bases between them. The CDR3 loop spans 16 amino acids. CDR3 in DNA: TGTGCCAGCAGTGTTCGACATAGTAGTGGCACAGATACGCAGTATTTT. This gives the protein CASSVRHSSGTDTQYF.

The rearrangement links TRBV9 to TRBJ1-6; weak D call: TRBD1 (6 bases). The CDR3 is 16 residues long. V was cut by 0 bases and J by 8 bases, with 15 bases left in between. The V gene's germline CDR1 is SGDLS and CDR2 YYNGEE. CDR3 DNA sequence: TGTGCCAGCAGCGTAGGTTCAGGGGTCAAGGATTCACCCCTCCACTTT. This codes for CASSVGSGVKDSPLHF.

The rearrangement links TRBV9 to TRBJ1-3; D not resolved. Per the germline V gene, CDR1 is SGDLS and CDR2 is YYNGEE. The CDR3 covers 13 residues. Trimming cost V 9 bases and J 0 bases, with 10 bases left between them. The CDR3 reads CANSRSSGNTIYF. The CDR3 DNA follows: TGTGCCAATTCGAGGAGCTCTGGAAACACCATATATTTT.

This clone was recorded a few times. The V and J genes are TRBV27 and TRBJ2-7; TRBD1 matches at 7 bases. CDR1 is MNHEY, CDR2 SMNVEV, per germline (reference sequence). The CDR3 totals 12 residues. Trimming removed 3 bases from V and 7 bases from J; junction bases left unmatched: 3. The CDR3 region has the DNA TGTGCCAGCAGTTTGGACAGGCAAGAGCAGTACTTC. Its translation: CASSLDRQEQYF.

This clone has more than one count but fewer than ten. V gene TRBV9 combines with J gene TRBJ2-1; TRBD2 matches at 9 bases. The CDR3 sequence is 15 residues long. Germline CDR1 is SGDLS and CDR2 is YYNGEE. The V segment lost 4 bases and the J segment 3 bases; nucleotides outside the gene matches: 5. The CDR3 reads CASSLAGGLYNEQFF. The CDR3 DNA sequence: TGTGCCAGCAGCCTGGCGGGGGGGCTCTACAATGAGCAGTTCTTC.

With respect to this clone: Other nucleotide sequences from this sample produce the same CDR3. V is TRBV4-3 and J is TRBJ2-7; D gene ambiguous. Germline V CDR1 and CDR2: LGHNA, YSLEER. The CDR3 contains 13 residues. V was trimmed by 3 bases and J by 0 bases, leaving 6 bases between them. This chain's CDR3 is CASSQGISYEQYF. CDR3 coding DNA: TGCGCCAGCAGCCAGGGGATCTCCTACGAGCAGTACTTC.

The rearrangement uses TRBV6-6 and TRBJ2-7, with no clear D. The germline V gene has CDR1 MNHNY and CDR2 SVGAGI (reference sequence). The CDR3 extends over 14 amino acids. V was shortened by 3 bases and J by 7 bases, with 16 bases between the two germline ends. In nucleotides, the CDR3 is TGTGCCAGCAGTTATGAGGCAGAGGAATATGAGCAGTACTTC. Amino acids: CASSYEAEEYEQYF.

This clone came up a few times. The gene calls are TRBV11-1 and TRBJ2-2, with no clear D. In germline, CDR1 is SGHAT, CDR2 FQDESV (reference sequence). The CDR3 runs to 13 residues. V shed 2 bases and J shed 6 bases, with 7 bases lying between them. CDR3 residues: CASSLTVPGELFF. The CDR3 DNA reads as TGTGCCAGCAGCTTAACGGTCCCCGGGGAGCTGTTTTTT.

This clone has more than one count but fewer than ten. The rearrangement uses TRBV4-3 and TRBJ2-4; D is undetermined. Germline V gene sequence: CDR1 LGHNA, CDR2 YSLEER. The CDR3 has 15 residues. Trimming removed 0 bases from V and 0 bases from J, with 6 bases in between. The CDR3 region is CASSQDLVAKNIQYF. Written as DNA, the CDR3 is TGCGCCAGCAGCCAAGATCTGGTAGCCAAAAACATTCAGTACTTC.

The chain links TRBV10-3 to TRBJ2-7; 9 nucleotides agree with TRBD2. The CDR3 runs to 14 residues. Germline V CDR1 and CDR2: ENHRY, SYGVKD. Trimming at V came to 6 bases and at J to 0 bases, leaving 3 bases not matched to a gene. The CDR3: CAISGSGSSYEQYF. As DNA, the CDR3 is TGTGCCATCAGCGGTAGCGGGAGCTCCTACGAGCAGTACTTC.

This clone has only a few counts. This chain connects TRBV29-1 to TRBJ2-3; 7 nucleotides align to TRBD1. The trim removed 3 bases at V and 3 bases at J, leaving 3 bases unmatched. The CDR3 extends over 13 amino acids. Germline CDR1 and CDR2: SQVTM and ANQGSEA. The CDR3 nucleotides read TGCAGCGTTGACGCCAGGGGGACAGATACGCAGTATTTT. It specifies CSVDARGTDTQYF.

V usage is TRBV7-9 and J usage is TRBJ1-4, with 9 positions matching TRBD1. Germline CDR1 SEHNR, CDR2 FQNEAQ (reference sequence). This CDR3 has 15 amino acids. J lost 4 bases, V lost 5 bases, and 5 bases had no gene match. The CDR3 here is CASSNGQGFNEKLFF. The CDR3, as DNA: TGTGCCAGCAGCAACGGACAGGGGTTTAATGAAAAACTGTTTTTT.

The sample holds a few counts of this clone. The chain carries TRBV9 and TRBJ2-5; 9 positions match TRBD1. The CDR3 totals 15 residues. Germline trimming cut 0 bases from V and 5 bases from J; bases unmatched to any gene: 5. Germline assignment: CDR1 SGDLS and CDR2 YYNGEE. The CDR3 region is CASSVGTGEGETQYF. CDR3 in DNA: TGTGCCAGCAGCGTAGGGACAGGGGAAGGGGAGACCCAGTACTTC.

As DNA, the CDR3 is TGCGCCAGCAGCCAATCTCCCGAACCCGGACGCGGGGAGCTGTTTTTT. This encodes CASSQSPEPGRGELFF. The rearrangement uses TRBV4-1 and TRBJ2-2; D unresolved. The length of the CDR3 is 16 residues. Germline values: CDR1 MGHRA, CDR2 YSYEKL. V was trimmed by 2 bases and J by 7 bases, leaving 17 bases between them.

This clone occurred once. CDR3 protein: CASSQGGQGAKNIQYF. CDR3 nucleotide sequence: TGCGCCAGCAGCCAAGGGGGACAGGGGGCGAAAAACATTCAGTACTTC. V usage is TRBV4-1 and J usage is TRBJ2-4; 12 bases fit TRBD1. The CDR3 sequence is 16 residues long. J was trimmed by 4 bases and V by 1 base; bases with no gene match: 2. Per the germline V gene, CDR1 is MGHRA and CDR2 is YSYEKL.

This clone was counted only a few times. This sequence joins TRBV30 and TRBJ2-6; 9 bases are a match to TRBD2. Per the germline V gene, CDR1 is GTSNPN and CDR2 is SVGIG (reference sequence). The CDR3 covers 16 residues. V lost 5 bases to trimming and J lost 6 bases; unmatched junction nucleotides: 11. Here the CDR3 reads CAWSLGSGGLANVLTF. The CDR3, as DNA: TGTGCCTGGTCCTTAGGGAGCGGGGGGTTGGCCAACGTCCTGACTTTC.

J is TRBJ2-3 and V is TRBV2, with 13 bases that match TRBD2. The CDR3 consists of 18 residues. Germline assignment: CDR1 SNHLY and CDR2 FYNNEI. V lost 3 bases to trimming and J lost 0 bases; unmatched junction nucleotides: 6. CDR3 region: CASSDRGLAGVSTDTQYF. CDR3 DNA: TGTGCCAGCAGTGACCGAGGACTAGCGGGAGTTAGCACAGATACGCAGTATTTT.

This rearrangement joins TRBV6-6 to TRBJ1-6; possibly TRBD1 for D (6 bases). Germline loops: CDR1 MNHNY, CDR2 SVGAGI (reference sequence). V shed 8 bases and J shed 5 bases, with 13 bases lying between them. The CDR3 has 14 amino acids. Here the CDR3 reads CASRGTRHNSPLHF. The CDR3 region has the DNA TGTGCCAGCCGGGGGACAAGGCATAATTCACCCCTCCACTTT.

The genes are TRBV6-1 and TRBJ1-1, with 9 bases aligning to TRBD1. Germline-derived CDR1 and CDR2 are MNHNS and SASEGT. CDR3 length: 15 amino acids. Trimming removed 6 bases from V and 0 bases from J; junction bases left unmatched: 5. The CDR3 loop is CASRGQGTMNTEAFF. The CDR3 DNA sequence: TGTGCCAGCAGGGGACAGGGAACCATGAACACTGAAGCTTTCTTT.

The CDR3 sequence is CATSRGAGVTYNEQFF. The CDR3 coding sequence is TGTGCCACCAGCAGAGGAGCCGGGGTAACCTACAATGAGCAGTTCTTC. The chain joins TRBV15 to TRBJ2-1, with a possible D match to TRBD2 (5 bases). CDR1 and CDR2 from the germline V gene are LNHNV and YYDKDF (reference sequence). Trimming took 1 base from V and 2 from J, leaving 12 bases between them. The CDR3 spans 16 residues.

The V call is TRBV18, the J call TRBJ1-1; D remains unclear. Trimming took 6 bases from V and 4 from J, leaving 18 bases between them. From germline, CDR1 is KGHSH and CDR2 LQKENI. The length of the CDR3 is 15 residues. The CDR3 protein is CASSRGAAGFTEAFF. CDR3 sequence (DNA): TGTGCCAGCTCGCGCGGAGCGGCCGGGTTCACTGAAGCTTTCTTT.

The sample holds a few counts of this clone. The chain joins TRBV7-9 to TRBJ2-1, with TRBD2 matching over 11 bases. The germline V gene encodes CDR1 SEHNR and CDR2 FQNEAQ (reference sequence). Trimming cost V 11 bases and J 6 bases; bases outside gene matches: 3. The CDR3 covers 12 residues. In nucleotides, the CDR3 is TGTGCCCTAGCGGGAGGTCGCAATGAGCAGTTCTTC. Translated: CALAGGRNEQFF.

In its sample, this clone was seen a few times. The gene calls are TRBV7-8 and TRBJ1-1; D is unresolved. Trimming stripped 2 bases from V and 0 bases from J, with 13 bases between. Germline V lookup: CDR1 SGHVS, CDR2 FQNEAQ. The CDR3 has 16 amino acids. CDR3 sequence: CASSLIPVPLNTEAFF. CDR3 bases: TGTGCCAGCAGCTTAATCCCAGTACCGTTGAACACTGAAGCTTTCTTT.

This clone was observed a handful of times. This chain uses TRBV18 with TRBJ2-4; TRBD1 aligns across 12 bases. CDR3 size: 15 residues. Germline V gene sequence: CDR1 KGHSH, CDR2 LQKENI. Unmatched junction bases numbered 6, after V lost 3 bases and J lost 9 bases. The CDR3 DNA is TGTGCCAGCTCACCCGGGACAGGGGGCCTGGGCATTCAGTACTTC. Its protein is CASSPGTGGLGIQYF.

The chain is built from TRBV4-2 and TRBJ2-1, with TRBD2 matching over 7 bases. The CDR3 has 17 residues. Trimming cost V 2 bases and J 9 bases; bases outside gene matches: 16. Germline V gene sequence: CDR1 LGHNA, CDR2 YNFKEQ. CDR3 amino acids: CASSQIIRGSGRGEQFF. The CDR3 nucleotides are TGTGCCAGCAGCCAAATCATCCGCGGGAGCGGTCGGGGTGAGCAGTTCTTC.

This clone was seen only a few times. Compared with germline, one end of the junction differs, possibly owing to a read error. The V and J genes are TRBV19 and TRBJ2-7; D is possibly TRBD1 (5 bases). The CDR3 covers 15 residues. CDR1 and CDR2 (germline): LNHDA, SQIVND (reference sequence). CDR3 coding DNA: TGTGCGAGTAGTATCGTGGCAGGGCCCTCCTACGAGCAGTACTTC. Translating it yields CASSIVAGPSYEQYF.

This clone has more than one count but fewer than ten. This chain links TRBV5-1 with TRBJ2-3; D may correspond to TRBD1 or TRBD2 (5 bases each). Germline-derived CDR1 and CDR2 are SGHRS and YFSETQ. The CDR3 extends over 17 amino acids. With 3 bases removed from V and 2 bases from J, the gap between germline ends came to 19 bases. The CDR3 loop reads CASSWQIPGTPTDTQYF. The DNA for the CDR3 is TGCGCCAGCAGCTGGCAAATCCCCGGGACCCCCACAGATACGCAGTATTTT. The variable domain in full, with the rest retrieved from reference TRBV5-1 and TRBJ2-3, is KAGVTQTPRYLIKTRGQQVTLSCSPISGHRSVSWYQQTPGQGLQFLFEYFSETQRNKGNFPGRFSGRQFSNSRSEMNVSTLELGDSALYLCASSWQIPGTPTDTQYFGPGTRLTVL.